This T cell receptor (beta chain) is from a study of shared clonotypes between healthy human individuals. In the study overall: Three plates each covered CD4 naive and memory; CD8 naive two, CD8 memory one.

Looked up from germline, CDR1 is MNHEY and CDR2 is SVGAGI. The CDR3 runs 12 residues. Genomic DNA per cell subset filled all wells of several immunoSEQ plates. The method was immunoSEQ multiplex PCR; TCRdb's version includes in-frame clones alone and lacks a portion of them. The sample yields around 2,000,000 clones, roughly 96% seen once. On this clone itself: One end of the junction is discordant with germline, which a read error may explain.

Healthy and HIV-negative, the adult donors had no recent acute infections or vaccinations. The receptor comes from a man aged 18 to 29 in good health. This chain links TRBV6-5 with TRBJ1-2; tentative D call: TRBD1 (6 bases). The specimen sequenced was naive CD4+ T cells sorted from blood. Subset specified: CD45RA+ positively selected. The CDR3 DNA follows: TGTGCCAGCAGAAGAAACCTGGACAGTCCTTCCTTC. Translation: CASRRNLDSPSF.